Each of the 5 T cell receptor beta chains below was sequenced from the same sample in a study of T-cell reconstitution after alpha-beta-depleted transplantation in children. The library targeted TCRbeta and was prepared with unique molecular identifiers. Via MiXCR, TCRdb re-called the PCR reads, giving one row per CDR3 protein. This sample has hundreds of thousands of distinct CDR3 sequences; over 10% occur once, and the top ten carry around 0.79%. This specimen consisted of PBMCs, obtained before TCRalphabeta/CD19-depleted stem cell transplant. These receptors came from a girl aged 2 to 9 with congenital amegakaryocytic thrombocytopenia, due to receive a stem cell transplant.

This chain joins TRBV15 and TRBJ2-5; no clear D gene. The CDR3 runs to 13 residues. V lost 4 bases and J lost 1, with 7 bases in between. Germline V lookup: CDR1 LNHNV, CDR2 YYDKDF (reference sequence). The CDR3: CATSKDGQETQYF. The CDR3 DNA is TGTGCCACCAGCAAAGACGGCCAAGAGACCCAGTACTTC.

This clonotype was observed a handful of times. V is TRBV5-1 and J is TRBJ2-3; D possibly corresponds to TRBD2 (6 bases). The CDR3 contains 12 residues. Germline assignment: CDR1 SGHRS and CDR2 YFSETQ. Deletions cut 7 bases from V and 2 bases from J, with 8 bases between. This CDR3 is CASGGATDTQYF. For the CDR3, the DNA is TGCGCCAGCGGCGGGGCCACAGATACGCAGTATTTT.

The chain combines TRBV12-5 with TRBJ2-3, with D perhaps TRBD1 (6 bases). The V gene's germline CDR1 is LGHNT and CDR2 FRNRAP. V was pared by 4 bases and J by 0 bases, with 17 bases between. This CDR3 is 17 amino acids long. The CDR3 loop reads CASGSYIGGHSTDTQYF. The CDR3 DNA sequence: TGTGCTAGTGGTTCTTATATAGGGGGACATAGCACAGATACGCAGTATTTT.

This clonotype was observed at least ten times. The rearrangement links TRBV4-1 to TRBJ2-4, with 11 bases identical to TRBD2. Germline trimming cut 1 base from V and 7 bases from J; bases unmatched to any gene: 6. The CDR3 totals 16 residues. CDR1 is MGHRA, CDR2 YSYEKL, per germline. The CDR3 region is CASSQGLAGSANIQYF. Here the CDR3 DNA reads TGCGCCAGCAGCCAAGGACTAGCGGGATCCGCGAACATTCAGTACTTC.

This clonotype was seen a handful of times. The rearrangement joins TRBV29-1 to TRBJ2-1; TRBD1 or TRBD2 may be the D gene (6 bases each). Germline V gives CDR1 SQVTM, CDR2 ANQGSEA. The CDR3 is 15 residues long. The V gene lost 1 base and the J gene lost 6 bases, with 16 bases spanning the gap. CDR3 nucleotide sequence: TGCAGCGTTGAAGGGGTGGTGGAGGGGGGCAATGAGCAGTTCTTC. Its protein is CSVEGVVEGGNEQFF.